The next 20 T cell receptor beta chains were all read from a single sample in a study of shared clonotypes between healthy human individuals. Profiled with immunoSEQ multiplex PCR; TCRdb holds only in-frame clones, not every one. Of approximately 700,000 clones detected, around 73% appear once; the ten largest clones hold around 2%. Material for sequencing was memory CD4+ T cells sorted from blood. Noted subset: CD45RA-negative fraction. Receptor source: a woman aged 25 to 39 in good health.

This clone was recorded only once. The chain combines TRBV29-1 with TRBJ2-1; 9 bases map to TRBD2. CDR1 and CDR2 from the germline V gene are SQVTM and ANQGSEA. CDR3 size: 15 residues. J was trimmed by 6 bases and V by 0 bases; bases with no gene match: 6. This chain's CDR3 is CSVEDRLAGLNEQFF. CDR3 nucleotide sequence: TGCAGCGTTGAAGATAGGCTAGCGGGACTCAATGAGCAGTTCTTC.

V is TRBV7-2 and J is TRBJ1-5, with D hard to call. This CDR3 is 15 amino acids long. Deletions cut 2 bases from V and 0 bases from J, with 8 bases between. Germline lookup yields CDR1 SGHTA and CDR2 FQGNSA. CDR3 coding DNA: TGTGCCAGCAGCTTATGGAGGGATAGCAATCAGCCCCAGCATTTT. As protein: CASSLWRDSNQPQHF. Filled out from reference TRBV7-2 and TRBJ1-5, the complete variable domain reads GAGVSQSPSNKVTEKGKDVELRCDPISGHTALYWYRQSLGQGLEFLIYFQGNSAPDKSGLPSDRFSAERTGGSVSTLTIQRTQQEDSAVYLCASSLWRDSNQPQHFGDGTRLSIL.

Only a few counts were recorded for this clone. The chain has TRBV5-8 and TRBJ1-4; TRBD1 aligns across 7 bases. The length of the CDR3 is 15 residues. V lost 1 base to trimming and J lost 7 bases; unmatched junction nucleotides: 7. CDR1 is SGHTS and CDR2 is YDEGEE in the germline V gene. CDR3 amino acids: CASSLRDSGSEKLFF. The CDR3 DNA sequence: TGTGCCAGCAGCTTGAGGGACAGCGGGTCTGAAAAACTGTTTTTT.

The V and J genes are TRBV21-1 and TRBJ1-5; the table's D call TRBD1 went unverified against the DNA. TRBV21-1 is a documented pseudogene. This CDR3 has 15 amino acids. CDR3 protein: CASIHRGTSNQPQHF. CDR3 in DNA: TGTGCCAGCATTCACAGGGGAACTAGCAATCAGCCCCAGCATTTT.

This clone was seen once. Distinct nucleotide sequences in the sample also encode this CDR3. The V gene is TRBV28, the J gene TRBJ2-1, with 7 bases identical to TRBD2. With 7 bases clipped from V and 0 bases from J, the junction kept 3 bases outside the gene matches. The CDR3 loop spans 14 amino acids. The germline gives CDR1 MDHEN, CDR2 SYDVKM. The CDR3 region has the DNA TGTGCCAGCATTGGCGGGAGCTCCTACAATGAGCAGTTCTTC. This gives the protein CASIGGSSYNEQFF.

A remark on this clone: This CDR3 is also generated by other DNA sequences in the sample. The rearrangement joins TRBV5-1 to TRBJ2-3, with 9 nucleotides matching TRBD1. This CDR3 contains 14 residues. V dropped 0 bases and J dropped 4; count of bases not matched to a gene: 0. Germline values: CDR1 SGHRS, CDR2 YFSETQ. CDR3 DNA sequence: TGCGCCAGCAGCTTGGGACAGGGGGCAGATACGCAGTATTTT. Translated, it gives CASSLGQGADTQYF.

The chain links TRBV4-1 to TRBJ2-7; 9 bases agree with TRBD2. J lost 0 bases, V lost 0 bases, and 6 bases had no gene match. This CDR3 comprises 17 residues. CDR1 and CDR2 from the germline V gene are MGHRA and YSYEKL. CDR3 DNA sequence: TGCGCCAGCAGCCAAGATATAAGCGGGAGGAACTCCTACGAGCAGTACTTC. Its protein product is CASSQDISGRNSYEQYF.

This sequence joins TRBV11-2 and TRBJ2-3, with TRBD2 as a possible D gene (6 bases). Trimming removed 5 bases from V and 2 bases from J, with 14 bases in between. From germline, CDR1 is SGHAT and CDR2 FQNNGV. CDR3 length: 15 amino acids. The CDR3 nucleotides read TGTGCCAGCAGCCCGGCGGGGCAGTTCACAGATACGCAGTATTTT. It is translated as CASSPAGQFTDTQYF.

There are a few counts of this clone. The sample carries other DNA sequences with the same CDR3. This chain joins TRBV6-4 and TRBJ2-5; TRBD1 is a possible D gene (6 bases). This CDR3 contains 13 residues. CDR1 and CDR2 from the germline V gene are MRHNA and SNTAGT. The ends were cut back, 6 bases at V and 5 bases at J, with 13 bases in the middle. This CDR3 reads CASSNRVGETQYF. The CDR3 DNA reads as TGTGCCAGCAGCAACAGGGTCGGGGAGACCCAGTACTTC.

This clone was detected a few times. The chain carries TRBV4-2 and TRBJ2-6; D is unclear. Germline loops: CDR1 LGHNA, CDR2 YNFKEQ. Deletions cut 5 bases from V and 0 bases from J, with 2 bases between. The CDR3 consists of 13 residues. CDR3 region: CASSYSGANVLTF. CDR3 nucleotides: TGTGCCAGCAGCTACTCTGGGGCCAACGTCCTGACTTTC.

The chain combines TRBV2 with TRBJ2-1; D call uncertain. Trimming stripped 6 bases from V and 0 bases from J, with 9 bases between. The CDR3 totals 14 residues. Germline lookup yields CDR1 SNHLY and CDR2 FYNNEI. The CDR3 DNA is TGTGCCAGCAGCCCAGAGAGCTCCTACAATGAGCAGTTCTTC. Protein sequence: CASSPESSYNEQFF.

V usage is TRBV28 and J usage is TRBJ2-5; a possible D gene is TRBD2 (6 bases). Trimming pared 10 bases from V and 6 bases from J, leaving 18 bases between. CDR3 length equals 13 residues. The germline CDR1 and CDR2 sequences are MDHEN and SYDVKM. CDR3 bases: TGTGCCACCACTAGGAGGGTCCCGAAGACCCAGTACTTC. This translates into CATTRRVPKTQYF.

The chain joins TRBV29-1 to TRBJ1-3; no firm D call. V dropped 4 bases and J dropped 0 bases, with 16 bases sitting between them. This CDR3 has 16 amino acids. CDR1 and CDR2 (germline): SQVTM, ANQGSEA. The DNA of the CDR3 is TGCAGCGTTGTATATGGTCAGGACTACTCTGGAAACACCATATATTTT. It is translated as CSVVYGQDYSGNTIYF.

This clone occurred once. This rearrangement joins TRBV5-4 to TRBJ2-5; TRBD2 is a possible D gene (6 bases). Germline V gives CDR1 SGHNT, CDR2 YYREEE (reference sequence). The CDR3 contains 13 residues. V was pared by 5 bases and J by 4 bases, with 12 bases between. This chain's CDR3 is CASSTGVAETQYF. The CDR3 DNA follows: TGTGCCAGCAGTACGGGAGTAGCAGAGACCCAGTACTTC.

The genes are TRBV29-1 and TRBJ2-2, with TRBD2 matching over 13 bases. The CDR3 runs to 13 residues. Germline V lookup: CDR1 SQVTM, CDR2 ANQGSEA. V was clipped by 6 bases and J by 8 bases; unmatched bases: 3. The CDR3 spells CSVSGLAGGELFF. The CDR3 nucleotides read TGCAGCGTCTCGGGACTAGCGGGAGGGGAGCTGTTTTTT.

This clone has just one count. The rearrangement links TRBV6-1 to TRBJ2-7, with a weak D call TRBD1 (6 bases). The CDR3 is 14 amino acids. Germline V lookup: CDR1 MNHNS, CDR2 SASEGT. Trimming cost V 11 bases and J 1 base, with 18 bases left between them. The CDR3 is CAACTGSGSYEQYF. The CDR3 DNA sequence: TGTGCCGCCTGCACAGGGTCGGGTTCCTACGAGCAGTACTTC.

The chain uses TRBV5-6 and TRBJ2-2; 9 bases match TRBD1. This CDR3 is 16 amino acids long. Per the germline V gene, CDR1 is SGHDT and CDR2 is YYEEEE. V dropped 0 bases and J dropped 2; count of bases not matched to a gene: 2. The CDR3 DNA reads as TGTGCCAGCAGCTTGGGGGACAGGGTAAACACCGGGGAGCTGTTTTTT. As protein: CASSLGDRVNTGELFF.

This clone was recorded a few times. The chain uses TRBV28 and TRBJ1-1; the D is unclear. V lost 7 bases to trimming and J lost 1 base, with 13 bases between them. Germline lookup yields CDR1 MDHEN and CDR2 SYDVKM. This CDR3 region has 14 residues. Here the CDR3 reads CASTALGWNTEAFF. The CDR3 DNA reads TGTGCCAGCACCGCCCTGGGTTGGAACACTGAAGCTTTCTTT. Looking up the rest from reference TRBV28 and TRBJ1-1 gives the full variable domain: DVKVTQSSRYLVKRTGEKVFLECVQDMDHENMFWYRQDPGLGLRLIYFSYDVKMKEKGDIPEGYSVSREKKERFSLILESASTNQTSMYLCASTALGWNTEAFFGQGTRLTVV.

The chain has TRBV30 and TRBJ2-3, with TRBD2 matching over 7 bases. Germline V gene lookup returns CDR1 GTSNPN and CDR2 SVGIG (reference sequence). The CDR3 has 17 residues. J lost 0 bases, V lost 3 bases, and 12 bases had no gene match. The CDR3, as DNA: TGTGCCTGGAGGGGGGGGAGCGGGGCCCCGAGCACAGATACGCAGTATTTT. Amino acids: CAWRGGSGAPSTDTQYF.

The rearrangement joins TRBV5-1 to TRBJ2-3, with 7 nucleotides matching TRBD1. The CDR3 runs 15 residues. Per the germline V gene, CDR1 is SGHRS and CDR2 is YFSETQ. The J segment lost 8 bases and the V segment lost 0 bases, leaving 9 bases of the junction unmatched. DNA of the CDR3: TGCGCCAGCAGCTTGGAGGCAGGGGGTGGCGGTACGCAGTATTTT. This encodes CASSLEAGGGGTQYF.